These 16 T cell receptor beta chains were all obtained from the same sample, sequenced in a study of response to subunit inactivated influenza vaccine. Each CDR3 protein gets one entry after TCRdb re-called the RT-PCR reads with MiXCR. The sample has about 800,000 distinct CDR3 sequences; 21% are singletons. Here the sequenced sample was PBMCs from blood, taken about 5 days after vaccination. The receptor source for this set is a man in his fifties who received an inactivated influenza vaccine.

This clonotype has more than one count but fewer than ten. The J gene is TRBJ2-1, the V gene TRBV29-1; 10 bases align to TRBD2. J lost 5 bases, V lost 5 bases, and 15 bases had no gene match. The germline V gene has CDR1 SQVTM and CDR2 ANQGSEA. This CDR3 contains 17 residues. In DNA, the CDR3 is TGCAGCGTTCGAAAAATCCGGACTAGCGGACCTAACAATGAGCAGTTCTTC. Protein product: CSVRKIRTSGPNNEQFF.

The CDR3 sequence is CASSYSKEQFF. CDR3 nucleotide sequence: TGTGCCAGCAGTTACTCGAAAGAGCAGTTCTTC. The rearrangement links TRBV6-5 to TRBJ2-1; D is undetermined. The CDR3 covers 11 residues. Germline CDR1 reads MNHEY; CDR2 reads SVGAGI. V lost 0 bases and J lost 10, with 4 bases in between.

The chain couples TRBV7-8 to TRBJ2-7, with D perhaps TRBD1 (6 bases). The V end was cut by 5 bases, the J end by 2 bases, with 13 bases between. The length of the CDR3 is 14 residues. Germline V gene lookup returns CDR1 SGHVS and CDR2 FQNEAQ. In nucleotides, the CDR3 is TGTGCCAGCAGCACCCGGGACACCACCTACGAGCAGTACTTC. This translates into CASSTRDTTYEQYF.

This clonotype was observed a few times. The rearrangement joins TRBV5-1 to TRBJ2-7; D unresolved. Trimming removed 3 bases from V and 3 bases from J, with 7 bases in between. The CDR3 loop spans 12 amino acids. CDR1 and CDR2 from the germline V gene are SGHRS and YFSETQ. The CDR3 reads CASSWLNYEQYF. CDR3 in DNA: TGCGCCAGCAGCTGGCTGAACTACGAGCAGTACTTC. The complete variable domain, with remaining parts taken from reference TRBV5-1 and TRBJ2-7, reads KAGVTQTPRYLIKTRGQQVTLSCSPISGHRSVSWYQQTPGQGLQFLFEYFSETQRNKGNFPGRFSGRQFSNSRSEMNVSTLELGDSALYLCASSWLNYEQYFGPGTRLTVT.

V gene TRBV29-1 combines with J gene TRBJ2-6; 8 bases are shared with TRBD1. The CDR3 totals 15 residues. The V and J ends lost 6 bases and 0 bases, in that order; junction bases with no gene match: 4. The V gene's germline CDR1 is SQVTM and CDR2 ANQGSEA. Here the CDR3 DNA reads TGCAGCGTAGAAACAGGGGGCTCTGGGGCCAACGTCCTGACTTTC. Translating gives CSVETGGSGANVLTF.

The chain uses TRBV28 and TRBJ2-1; 10 bases map to TRBD1. Germline CDR1 MDHEN, CDR2 SYDVKM. V trimming: 7 bases; J trimming: 8 bases; junction bases outside the gene matches: 8. The CDR3 has 14 residues. For the CDR3, the DNA is TGTGCCAGCACTGACAGGGGGCATTCGGATGAGCAGTTCTTC. Its translation is CASTDRGHSDEQFF.

This clonotype was observed a handful of times. The rearrangement links TRBV25-1 to TRBJ2-5; 10 bases fit TRBD1. Per germline, CDR1 MGHDK and CDR2 SYGVNS. The CDR3 extends over 16 amino acids. After removal of 1 base from V and 2 bases from J, the junction contained 4 bases not matched to a gene. CDR3 bases: TGTGCCAGCAGTGAATTGGGGACAGGGGCACAAGAGACCCAGTACTTC. Protein: CASSELGTGAQETQYF.

This clonotype showed up just a few times. J is TRBJ2-7 and V is TRBV20-1; TRBD2 aligns across 12 bases. With V trimmed by 6 bases and J by 3 bases, 6 bases remained unmatched. The germline CDR1 and CDR2 sequences are DFQATT and SNEGSKA (reference sequence). This CDR3 is built from 14 residues. CDR3 protein: CSAHRLAGDYEQYF. The CDR3 nucleotides are TGCAGTGCCCACCGACTAGCGGGAGACTACGAGCAGTACTTC.

This chain links TRBV20-1 with TRBJ2-7; possibly TRBD2 for D (6 bases). CDR3 size: 13 residues. The germline V and J ends were trimmed by 0 bases and 5 bases, with 11 bases remaining between them. Germline V gene sequence: CDR1 DFQATT, CDR2 SNEGSKA (reference sequence). The CDR3 sequence: CSAREIPGDEQYF. DNA for the CDR3: TGCAGTGCTAGAGAAATCCCGGGGGACGAGCAGTACTTC.

This clonotype was detected only a few times. The chain joins TRBV6-1 to TRBJ1-1; D ambiguous. This CDR3 has 15 amino acids. With 6 bases removed from V and 6 bases from J, the gap between germline ends came to 20 bases. Germline lookup yields CDR1 MNHNS and CDR2 SASEGT. CDR3 sequence: CASRGAAGGIPEAFF. Here the CDR3 DNA reads TGTGCCAGCAGGGGAGCGGCCGGTGGCATACCTGAAGCTTTCTTT.

The V and J genes are TRBV7-3 and TRBJ2-7; tentative D call: TRBD1 (6 bases). The CDR3 is 13 residues long. Germline V gene sequence: CDR1 SGHTA, CDR2 FQGTGA. The V end lost 5 bases, the J end lost 6 bases, and 14 bases lay between the germline ends. CDR3 amino acids: CASSTQQGSEQYF. The CDR3 DNA follows: TGTGCCAGCAGCACACAACAGGGCTCCGAGCAGTACTTC.

This clonotype came up many times. This chain links TRBV3-1 with TRBJ2-1; either TRBD1 or TRBD2 may fit D (5 bases each). This CDR3 region has 17 residues. V was cut by 1 base and J by 4 bases, with 17 bases left in between. Germline V lookup: CDR1 LGHDT, CDR2 YNNKEL (reference sequence). The CDR3 DNA reads TGTGCCAGCAGCCAAGGGGGACCCTATGAGTCGTACAATGAGCAGTTCTTC. Translating it yields CASSQGGPYESYNEQFF.

A few counts support this clonotype. The chain uses TRBV18 and TRBJ2-3; no definite D call. Trimming stripped 5 bases from V and 4 bases from J, with 13 bases between. Germline-derived CDR1 and CDR2 are KGHSH and LQKENI. The CDR3 loop spans 14 amino acids. Here the CDR3 DNA reads TGTGCCAGCTCAGTGGACCGCCGTGCAGATACGCAGTATTTT. It codes for CASSVDRRADTQYF.

About this clonotype itself: A much larger clone sits a single nucleotide away, making a read error possible. The chain combines TRBV5-1 with TRBJ1-5; D might be TRBD1 (6 bases). This CDR3 comprises 15 residues. Germline-derived CDR1 and CDR2 are SGHRS and YFSETQ. The CDR3 DNA sequence: TGCGCCAGCAGCTTGGGGGACACTAGCAATCAGCCCCTGCATTTT. This sequence encodes CASSLGDTSNQPLHF. Drawing the rest from reference TRBV5-1 and TRBJ1-5, the complete variable domain is KAGVTQTPRYLIKTRGQQVTLSCSPISGHRSVSWYQQTPGQGLQFLFEYFSETQRNKGNFPGRFSGRQFSNSRSEMNVSTLELGDSALYLCASSLGDTSNQPLHFGDGTRLSIL.

The chain is built from TRBV10-3 and TRBJ1-5; the match to TRBD1 covers 7 bases. The CDR3 totals 13 residues. The germline gives CDR1 ENHRY, CDR2 SYGVKD. Trimming removed 6 bases from V and 5 bases from J; junction bases left unmatched: 4. The CDR3 loop reads CAISGQADQPQHF. CDR3 nucleotide sequence: TGTGCCATCAGCGGACAGGCTGATCAGCCCCAGCATTTT.

There are a few counts of this clonotype. This sequence joins TRBV15 and TRBJ2-1; 8 nucleotides agree with TRBD1. Germline CDR1 reads LNHNV; CDR2 reads YYDKDF (reference sequence). J gave up 4 bases and V 3 bases, and 5 bases lay outside the gene matches. The CDR3 covers 15 residues. The CDR3 DNA follows: TGTGCCACCAGCAGCCCCCGGGACAGGTACAATGAGCAGTTCTTC. Protein: CATSSPRDRYNEQFF. The full variable domain, rest sourced from reference TRBV15 and TRBJ2-1, is DAMVIQNPRYQVTQFGKPVTLSCSQTLNHNVMYWYQQKSSQAPKLLFHYYDKDFNNEADTPDNFQSRRPNTSFCFLDIRSPGLGDTAMYLCATSSPRDRYNEQFFGPGTRLTVL.